Presented here are 31 T cell receptor beta chains from one specimen sequenced in a study of beta chain features in type 1 diabetes. Their antigen targets remain unknown. Expressed TCRB transcripts were sequenced after all isolated RNA was converted to cDNA. TCRdb keeps only in-frame clones here, not all; method: immunoSEQ multiplex PCR. The sample records 240,000 or so clones, approximately 20% being singletons. Regarding the study as a whole: Shortening of TCRB CDR3s, moderate but significant, appeared in all four CD4+ subsets of Type 1 diabetes patients.

The sample was naive CD4+ T cells from blood. The receptors were gathered from a middle-aged woman with type 1 diabetes.

This clone was seen more than once but under ten times. The chain couples TRBV13 to TRBJ1-2; D not certain. V was shortened by 5 bases and J by 4 bases, with 11 bases between the two germline ends. Germline V gene sequence: CDR1 PRHDT, CDR2 FYEKMQ (reference sequence). The CDR3 loop spans 13 amino acids. CDR3 region: CASSPPEVYGYTF. The CDR3 DNA reads TGTGCCAGCAGCCCTCCCGAGGTCTATGGCTACACCTTC. Drawing the rest from reference TRBV13 and TRBJ1-2, the complete variable domain is AAGVIQSPRHLIKEKRETATLKCYPIPRHDTVYWYQQGPGQDPQFLISFYEKMQSDKGSIPDRFSAQQFSDYHSELNMSSLELGDSALYFCASSPPEVYGYTFGSGTRLTVV.

This sequence joins TRBV11-2 and TRBJ1-6; D is uncertain. CDR1 SGHAT and CDR2 FQNNGV come from the germline V gene. Between the trimmed V and J ends, which lost 7 bases and 0 bases, there was a span of 19 bases. The CDR3 has 18 residues. DNA of the CDR3: TGTGCCAGCACCTTCCCCGACTCGCTTAGCTCCTATAATTCACCCCTCCACTTT. Its translation is CASTFPDSLSSYNSPLHF.

The genes are TRBV7-6 and TRBJ1-1; D gene unclear. V was trimmed by 2 bases and J by 4 bases, leaving 17 bases between them. This CDR3 contains 16 residues. The germline V gene has CDR1 SGHVS and CDR2 FNYEAQ. The CDR3 DNA sequence: TGTGCCAGCAGCTTACAGACACCCGAGCCCGGCACTGAAGCTTTCTTT. Protein product: CASSLQTPEPGTEAFF.

This clone has just one count. V is TRBV28 and J is TRBJ1-6, with D tentatively TRBD1 (6 bases). CDR3 length equals 14 residues. Germline V CDR1 and CDR2: MDHEN, SYDVKM. With 3 bases removed from V and 8 bases from J, the gap between germline ends came to 11 bases. CDR3 sequence: CASSFRTAYSPLHF. The CDR3 DNA reads as TGTGCCAGCAGTTTCAGGACAGCCTATTCACCCCTCCACTTT.

The chain has TRBV18 and TRBJ2-2; TRBD2 might be the D (5 bases). The germline gives CDR1 KGHSH, CDR2 LQKENI. The CDR3 has 15 amino acids. V lost 1 base, J lost 8 bases, and 14 bases lay in between. CDR3 in DNA: TGTGCCAGCTCACCACTCACCGCGTTAGCGGGGGAGCTGTTTTTT. The encoded protein is CASSPLTALAGELFF.

The genes are TRBV15 and TRBJ1-1; 7 bases are a match to TRBD1. The germline V gene has CDR1 LNHNV and CDR2 YYDKDF (reference sequence). The CDR3 is made up of 14 amino acids. The V gene end was trimmed by 5 bases and the J gene end by 1 base; junction bases not matched to a gene: 4. The CDR3 nucleotides are TGTGCCACCAGCGGGACAGTTTCGAACACTGAAGCTTTCTTT. It is translated as CATSGTVSNTEAFF.

This clone came up a few times. The chain joins TRBV28 to TRBJ1-1; D not certain. Trimming removed 7 bases from V and 8 bases from J, with 14 bases in between. This CDR3 comprises 12 residues. Germline CDR1 reads MDHEN; CDR2 reads SYDVKM. The DNA of the CDR3 is TGTGCCAGCACCAAACTCCGGGTGGAAGCTTTCTTT. It specifies CASTKLRVEAFF.

This clone was picked up a small number of times. The V call is TRBV9, the J call TRBJ1-5, with 7 bases fitting TRBD1. V dropped 1 base and J dropped 5; count of bases not matched to a gene: 6. The CDR3 totals 15 residues. Germline V lookup: CDR1 SGDLS, CDR2 YYNGEE. The CDR3 DNA is TGTGCCAGCAGCGTACAGGGGGATTCTGATCAGCCCCAGCATTTT. As protein: CASSVQGDSDQPQHF.

This clone has more than one count but fewer than ten. This chain connects TRBV19 to TRBJ1-2; D unresolved. CDR3 size: 13 residues. Looked up from germline, CDR1 is LNHDA and CDR2 is SQIVND (reference sequence). The ends were cut back, 4 bases at V and 3 bases at J, with 9 bases in the middle. The CDR3 DNA reads as TGTGCCAGTAGTAGTTTCGGGGACTATGGCTACACCTTC. It encodes CASSSFGDYGYTF.

This chain joins TRBV9 and TRBJ2-1; TRBD2 aligns across 8 bases. Germline trimming cut 0 bases from V and 6 bases from J; bases unmatched to any gene: 5. CDR1 and CDR2 (germline): SGDLS, YYNGEE. The CDR3 sequence is 15 residues long. The CDR3 region is CASSVVPGGPNEQFF. The CDR3 coding sequence is TGTGCCAGCAGCGTAGTTCCGGGAGGGCCCAATGAGCAGTTCTTC.

This clone appeared a few times. The chain links TRBV29-1 to TRBJ1-2; TRBD1 agrees at 7 bases. This CDR3 has 12 amino acids. Unmatched junction bases numbered 6, after V lost 5 bases and J lost 6 bases. Germline V gives CDR1 SQVTM, CDR2 ANQGSEA. Here the CDR3 reads CSVTQGTDGYTF. The CDR3 DNA reads TGCAGCGTTACACAGGGGACGGATGGCTACACCTTC.

This clone was found a few times. V is TRBV6-6 and J is TRBJ2-1; D is undetermined. The CDR3 runs to 13 residues. Germline CDR1 MNHNY, CDR2 SVGAGI (reference sequence). V lost 6 bases to trimming and J lost 5 bases, with 11 bases between them. The CDR3 reads CASSHVENNEQFF. DNA of the CDR3: TGTGCCAGCAGCCACGTGGAGAACAATGAGCAGTTCTTC.

The chain links TRBV14 to TRBJ2-7; the match to TRBD1 covers 7 bases. The germline CDR1 and CDR2 sequences are SGHDN and FVKESK. The CDR3 extends over 14 amino acids. After removal of 2 bases from V and 3 bases from J, the junction contained 4 bases not matched to a gene. CDR3 DNA sequence: TGTGCCAGCAGCCAACGGGACAGTTTCTACGAGCAGTACTTC. This sequence encodes CASSQRDSFYEQYF. The complete variable domain, with remaining parts taken from reference TRBV14 and TRBJ2-7, reads EAGVTQFPSHSVIEKGQTVTLRCDPISGHDNLYWYRRVMGKEIKFLLHFVKESKQDESGMPNNRFLAERTGGTYSTLKVQPAELEDSGVYFCASSQRDSFYEQYFGPGTRLTVT.

This clone was observed a handful of times. V gene TRBV28 combines with J gene TRBJ1-6; D unclear. CDR1 MDHEN and CDR2 SYDVKM come from the germline V gene. Trimming shortened V by 4 bases and J by 3 bases, and 10 bases separated the two germline ends. The CDR3 sequence is 15 residues long. The CDR3 spells CASSSMVHYNSPLHF. The CDR3, as DNA: TGTGCCAGCAGTTCTATGGTCCACTATAATTCACCCCTCCACTTT.

The chain combines TRBV7-2 with TRBJ2-7, with 8 bases matching TRBD1. The CDR3 spans 15 residues. V trimming: 1 base; J trimming: 0 bases; junction bases outside the gene matches: 2. The V gene's germline CDR1 is SGHTA and CDR2 FQGNSA. CDR3 residues: CASSLGTGNSYEQYF. The DNA for the CDR3 is TGTGCCAGCAGCTTAGGGACAGGGAACTCCTACGAGCAGTACTTC.

This clone was detected only a few times. V gene TRBV29-1 combines with J gene TRBJ1-3; D is undetermined. The germline V and J ends were trimmed by 4 bases and 3 bases, with 10 bases remaining between them. The germline V gene has CDR1 SQVTM and CDR2 ANQGSEA. The CDR3 loop spans 13 amino acids. The DNA for the CDR3 is TGCAGCGTTGCCTCGTTATTTGGAAACACCATATATTTT. Its translation: CSVASLFGNTIYF.

A few counts support this clone. CDR3 bases: TGTGCCAGCTCACCGGTCGAGAGTGGCAATCAGCCCCAGCATTTT. It is translated as CASSPVESGNQPQHF. The V call is TRBV18, the J call TRBJ1-5; D is unclear. Germline V gene data show CDR1 as KGHSH and CDR2 as LQKENI. V was trimmed by 3 bases and J by 2 bases, leaving 11 bases between them. The CDR3 extends over 15 amino acids. Using reference TRBV18 and TRBJ1-5 for the parts outside the CDR3, the full variable domain is NAGVMQNPRHLVRRRGQEARLRCSPMKGHSHVYWYRQLPEEGLKFMVYLQKENIIDESGMPKERFSAEFPKEGPSILRIQQVVRGDSAAYFCASSPVESGNQPQHFGDGTRLSIL.

The V call is TRBV29-1, the J call TRBJ2-2; D possibly corresponds to TRBD1 (6 bases). CDR1 SQVTM and CDR2 ANQGSEA come from the germline V gene. The CDR3 runs to 13 residues. V was cut by 7 bases and J by 1 base, with 10 bases left in between. Written as DNA, the CDR3 is TGCAGCGCCGGGACACAGAACACCGGGGAGCTGTTTTTT. As protein: CSAGTQNTGELFF.

The rearrangement uses TRBV15 and TRBJ1-2, with 10 bases aligning to TRBD1. The CDR3 sequence is 14 residues long. Trimming at V came to 3 bases and at J to 7 bases, leaving 5 bases not matched to a gene. Germline V gene data show CDR1 as LNHNV and CDR2 as YYDKDF (reference sequence). The CDR3 region is CATSRGQGLGGYTF. Here the CDR3 DNA reads TGTGCCACCAGCAGGGGACAGGGGCTGGGTGGCTACACCTTC.

The chain employs TRBV7-2 and TRBJ1-5; no reliable D call. This CDR3 is built from 13 residues. Per the germline V gene, CDR1 is SGHTA and CDR2 is FQGNSA. Trimming stripped 1 base from V and 10 bases from J, with 11 bases between. The CDR3 bases are TGTGCCAGCAGCTTAGGACGGGGTAGTCCCCAGCATTTT. Translating it yields CASSLGRGSPQHF.

The chain has TRBV5-4 and TRBJ2-3; D remains unclear. Trimming took off 4 bases at V and 3 bases at J, with 15 bases between the two ends. The CDR3 has 15 amino acids. In germline, CDR1 is SGHNT, CDR2 YYREEE (reference sequence). In DNA, the CDR3 is TGTGCCAGCAGCAGAGTAAGCATAAGTACAGATACGCAGTATTTT. This gives the protein CASSRVSISTDTQYF. The full variable domain, completed using reference TRBV5-4 and TRBJ2-3, is ETGVTQSPTHLIKTRGQQVTLRCSSQSGHNTVSWYQQALGQGPQFIFQYYREEENGRGNFPPRFSGLQFPNYSSELNVNALELDDSALYLCASSRVSISTDTQYFGPGTRLTVL.

In this sample, this clone turned up a few times. Different DNA sequences within this sample yield the same CDR3. This sequence joins TRBV6-6 and TRBJ2-3; D is ambiguous. Trimming removed 4 bases from V and 4 bases from J, with 3 bases in between. The germline V gene encodes CDR1 MNHNY and CDR2 SVGAGI (reference sequence). This CDR3 is built from 11 residues. CDR3 in DNA: TGTGCCAGCAGTTCCTCAGATACGCAGTATTTT. This translates into CASSSSDTQYF.

In DNA form, the CDR3 reads TGTGCCAGCACCGTCACGTTCGGGACAGGGTCTGGCTACACCTTC. Translating gives CASTVTFGTGSGYTF. This chain joins TRBV18 and TRBJ1-2; TRBD1 matches at 9 bases. The ends lost 8 bases at V and 7 bases at J; junction bases unmatched: 14. CDR1 KGHSH and CDR2 LQKENI come from the germline V gene. This CDR3 comprises 15 residues.

This clone was recorded a few times. Other DNA sequences in this sample translate to the same CDR3. The V call is TRBV18, the J call TRBJ1-1, with D uncertain. Germline V CDR1 and CDR2: KGHSH, LQKENI. V was clipped by 0 bases and J by 2 bases, with 7 bases between them. There are 14 residues in the CDR3. Here the CDR3 DNA reads TGTGCCAGCTCACCACCGCCAGGCAACACTGAAGCTTTCTTT. This translates into CASSPPPGNTEAFF.

The chain joins TRBV14 to TRBJ2-1; D may be TRBD1 (6 bases). The CDR3 totals 16 residues. Germline loops: CDR1 SGHDN, CDR2 FVKESK. Trimming shortened V by 4 bases and J by 7 bases, and 20 bases separated the two germline ends. The DNA for the CDR3 is TGTGCCAGCAGCCCTCTTAACAGGGTGAAGTGGAATGAGCAGTTCTTC. Translating gives CASSPLNRVKWNEQFF.

The chain couples TRBV29-1 to TRBJ2-3, with D perhaps TRBD1 (5 bases). The germline V and J ends were trimmed by 3 bases and 3 bases, with 7 bases remaining between them. There are 12 residues in the CDR3. Germline lookup yields CDR1 SQVTM and CDR2 ANQGSEA. The CDR3 bases are TGCAGCGTTGAGACAGAAACAGATACGCAGTATTTT. It is translated as CSVETETDTQYF.

The rearrangement joins TRBV30 to TRBJ1-1; unclear D gene. This CDR3 is built from 11 residues. The germline V and J ends were trimmed by 3 bases and 8 bases, with 10 bases remaining between them. Germline V gene sequence: CDR1 GTSNPN, CDR2 SVGIG (reference sequence). Here the CDR3 DNA reads TGTGCCTGGAGGGCCACAACCGAAGCTTTCTTT. It is translated as CAWRATTEAFF.

This clone turned up a few times. The V gene is TRBV9, the J gene TRBJ2-5, with D possibly matching TRBD1 (5 bases). Germline V gene sequence: CDR1 SGDLS, CDR2 YYNGEE. Trimming removed 4 bases at V and 0 bases at J, with 22 bases between. The CDR3 extends over 18 amino acids. CDR3 nucleotides: TGTGCCAGCAGCCCGACCGCAAGGAGAAACAGGTACCAAGAGACCCAGTACTTC. Residues: CASSPTARRNRYQETQYF. The variable domain in full, with the rest retrieved from reference TRBV9 and TRBJ2-5, is DSGVTQTPKHLITATGQRVTLRCSPRSGDLSVYWYQQSLDQGLQFLIQYYNGEERAKGNILERFSAQQFPDLHSELNLSSLELGDSALYFCASSPTARRNRYQETQYFGPGTRLLVL.

This chain links TRBV5-8 with TRBJ1-2; 9 bases line up with TRBD1. From germline, CDR1 is SGHTS and CDR2 YDEGEE. Trimming at V came to 4 bases and at J to 8 bases, leaving 9 bases not matched to a gene. The CDR3 contains 14 residues. Here the CDR3 reads CASSRGTGREGYTF. For the CDR3, the DNA is TGTGCCAGCAGCAGAGGGACAGGGCGGGAAGGCTACACCTTC.

This clone was counted only a few times. The chain recombines TRBV2 with TRBJ2-7; 9 bases are a match to TRBD2. The CDR3 sequence is 12 residues long. CDR1 is SNHLY, CDR2 FYNNEI, per germline. With 6 bases clipped from V and 4 bases from J, the junction kept 1 base outside the gene matches. In DNA form, the CDR3 reads TGTGCCAGCAGAAGCGGGGGGTACGAGCAGTACTTC. Translation gives CASRSGGYEQYF.

This clone was counted only a few times. The chain uses TRBV9 and TRBJ2-1; perhaps TRBD1 as D (5 bases). V shed 8 bases and J shed 0 bases, with 12 bases lying between them. The CDR3 runs to 14 residues. Germline assignment: CDR1 SGDLS and CDR2 YYNGEE. CDR3 coding DNA: TGTGCCAGTACCACAGGAAGCTCCTACAATGAGCAGTTCTTC. It encodes CASTTGSSYNEQFF.